This TCR beta chain was obtained from a study of blood T cells in healthy people across ages. The CDR3 length is 19 residues. The germline CDR1 and CDR2 sequences are MGHRA and YSYEKL. Germline trimming cut 0 bases from V and 7 bases from J; bases unmatched to any gene: 15. With a J-beta primer mix and a sample-barcoded 5' primer, a second PCR ran 7 to 11 cycles. Using its own MiXCR run on the 5' RACE reads, TCRdb lists one record per CDR3 protein. The table has 710,000 or so distinct CDR3 sequences, 22% seen once. Sequencing was done on a sample of blood. The rearrangement joins TRBV4-1 to TRBJ2-1; 10 bases fit TRBD2. This clonotype was sampled from a man aged 70-80 years in good health. This CDR3 reads CASSQDNTQLAGPFNEQFF. The CDR3 DNA reads as TGCGCCAGCAGCCAAGACAACACTCAACTAGCGGGACCTTTTAATGAGCAGTTCTTC.